A single sample gave rise to the 15 T cell receptor beta chains below, sequenced in a study of blood T cell repertoires in COVID-19. Using immunoSEQ multiplex PCR, the repertoire was profiled, and TCRdb retains in-frame clones only, with some absent. The sample holds about 89,000 clones; around three quarters are singletons and the top ten take 15% to 20%. Specimen: peripheral blood. The receptors were sampled from a woman at least 80 years old with acute or convalescent COVID-19.

By share, this clone ranks as medium-sized. The V gene is TRBV2, the J gene TRBJ1-5; D call uncertain. V lost 4 bases to trimming and J lost 2 bases, with 6 bases between them. The CDR3 extends over 13 amino acids. The germline gives CDR1 SNHLY, CDR2 FYNNEI. CDR3 residues: CASSAEGNQPQHF. The CDR3 DNA sequence: TGTGCCAGCAGTGCGGAGGGCAATCAGCCCCAGCATTTT.

This clone turned up a few times. The J gene is TRBJ2-5, the V gene TRBV3-1 (or the pseudogene TRBV3-2), with D perhaps TRBD2 (5 bases). CDR1 is LGHDT and CDR2 is YNNKEL in the germline V gene (reference sequence). The CDR3 loop spans 15 amino acids. Trimming stripped 4 bases from V and 4 bases from J, with 16 bases between. CDR3 region: CASSRNWRPIETQYF. In DNA form, the CDR3 reads TGTGCCAGCAGCCGCAATTGGAGGCCAATAGAGACCCAGTACTTC.

V is TRBV4-1 and J is TRBJ2-3; 7 nucleotides agree with TRBD2. V was pared by 0 bases and J by 0 bases, with 6 bases of the junction left unmatched. This CDR3 is 17 amino acids long. Germline V gives CDR1 MGHRA, CDR2 YSYEKL. The CDR3: CASSQEALAVSTDTQYF. The CDR3 DNA follows: TGCGCCAGCAGCCAAGAGGCCCTAGCGGTTAGCACAGATACGCAGTATTTT.

In its sample, this clone was seen once. The chain links TRBV18 to TRBJ1-5; perhaps TRBD1 as D (6 bases). From germline, CDR1 is KGHSH and CDR2 LQKENI. Trimming removed 3 bases from V and 0 bases from J, with 12 bases in between. The length of the CDR3 is 16 residues. The CDR3 loop is CASSPRPGDSNQPQHF. The CDR3, as DNA: TGTGCCAGCTCACCCCGCCCAGGGGATAGCAATCAGCCCCAGCATTTT.

The chain is built from TRBV19 and TRBJ2-5, with 8 bases lining up with TRBD1. After removal of 10 bases from V and 5 bases from J, the junction contained 9 bases not matched to a gene. The CDR3 covers 13 residues. Germline V gene data show CDR1 as LNHDA and CDR2 as SQIVND (reference sequence). CDR3 loop: CATRTGTTETQYF. CDR3 nucleotide sequence: TGTGCCACCAGGACAGGGACAACGGAGACCCAGTACTTC.

This clone has a count of ten or more. The chain joins TRBV7-9 to TRBJ1-2, with TRBD1 matching over 8 bases. With V trimmed by 1 base and J by 7 bases, 5 bases remained unmatched. Germline values: CDR1 SEHNR, CDR2 FQNEAQ (reference sequence). CDR3 size: 14 residues. CDR3 sequence: CASSLDQGASGYTF. The DNA of the CDR3 is TGTGCCAGCAGCTTAGACCAGGGGGCGAGTGGCTACACCTTC. The full variable domain, its missing parts supplied by reference TRBV7-9 and TRBJ1-2, is DTGVSQNPRHKITKRGQNVTFRCDPISEHNRLYWYRQTLGQGPEFLTYFQNEAQLEKSRLLSDRFSAERPKGSFSTLEIQRTEQGDSAMYLCASSLDQGASGYTFGSGTRLTVV.

V is TRBV19 and J is TRBJ2-5; 7 nucleotides line up with TRBD2. CDR1 and CDR2 from the germline V gene are LNHDA and SQIVND (reference sequence). The CDR3 consists of 13 residues. V lost 5 bases, J lost 4 bases, and 4 bases stayed unmatched. CDR3 loop: CASSLPGGETQYF. The CDR3 DNA sequence: TGTGCCAGTAGTCTTCCGGGGGGAGAGACCCAGTACTTC.

The chain links TRBV18 to TRBJ2-1; 8 bases line up with TRBD1. Germline CDR1 is KGHSH and CDR2 is LQKENI. The ends lost 3 bases at V and 6 bases at J; junction bases unmatched: 7. The CDR3 contains 15 residues. For the CDR3, the DNA is TGTGCCAGCTCACCCGGACAGGGCGGGGTCAATGAGCAGTTCTTC. Residues: CASSPGQGGVNEQFF. Complete variable domain (other parts from reference TRBV18 and TRBJ2-1): NAGVMQNPRHLVRRRGQEARLRCSPMKGHSHVYWYRQLPEEGLKFMVYLQKENIIDESGMPKERFSAEFPKEGPSILRIQQVVRGDSAAYFCASSPGQGGVNEQFFGPGTRLTVL.

The chain joins TRBV15 to TRBJ2-5, with D maybe TRBD1 (5 bases). Per germline, CDR1 LNHNV and CDR2 YYDKDF (reference sequence). This CDR3 is built from 18 residues. Trimming left V 0 bases short and J 1 base short, with 18 bases between. In nucleotides, the CDR3 is TGTGCCACCAGCAGAGATTATAGACAGAACAGCCCCCAAGAGACCCAGTACTTC. It yields the protein CATSRDYRQNSPQETQYF.

This clone was counted a few times. The chain couples TRBV5-1 to TRBJ2-7; 7 bases align to TRBD1. Germline V gene data show CDR1 as SGHRS and CDR2 as YFSETQ. Germline trimming cut 0 bases from V and 3 bases from J; bases unmatched to any gene: 3. There are 14 residues in the CDR3. The CDR3 spells CASSLAWDSYEQYF. The CDR3 region has the DNA TGCGCCAGCAGCTTGGCCTGGGACAGCTACGAGCAGTACTTC.

Concerning this clone: A read error is possible here, since a much larger clone lies one base away. In the same sample, other DNA sequences code for this CDR3. Here the CDR3 DNA reads TGTGCCAGCAGTCAAAAACAGGGGAACTCTGGAAACACCATATATTTT. As protein: CASSQKQGNSGNTIYF. The chain couples TRBV4-2 to TRBJ1-3; 7 bases match TRBD1. V was pared by 6 bases and J by 0 bases, with 8 bases of the junction left unmatched. This CDR3 has 16 amino acids. CDR1 and CDR2 from the germline V gene are LGHNA and YNFKEQ.

This chain uses TRBV4-2 with TRBJ2-5; 14 nucleotides match TRBD2. CDR1 LGHNA and CDR2 YNFKEQ come from the germline V gene. There are 16 residues in the CDR3. Trimming cost V 5 bases and J 2 bases; bases outside gene matches: 4. Written as DNA, the CDR3 is TGTGCCAGCAGCTCGGGACTAGCGGGGGCACAAGAGACCCAGTACTTC. Translation: CASSSGLAGAQETQYF.

In regard to this clone: The junction departs from germline at one end; a sequencing error may be responsible. The V gene is TRBV6-1, the J gene TRBJ2-7, with 9 bases aligning to TRBD2. The germline CDR1 and CDR2 sequences are MNHNS and SASEGT. The CDR3 is 16 residues long. CDR3 bases: TGTGCCAGCGGTGACCAACTAGCGGGTAAAGGGAACGAGCAGTACTTC. Protein: CASGDQLAGKGNEQYF.

The chain couples TRBV3-1 (or the pseudogene TRBV3-2) to TRBJ2-1; 10 bases align to TRBD2. Trimming at V came to 5 bases and at J to 7 bases, leaving 5 bases not matched to a gene. Per germline, CDR1 LGHDT and CDR2 YNNKEL (reference sequence). The CDR3 covers 14 residues. The CDR3 DNA follows: TGTGCCAGCAGCAGGGGGACTAGCGCGAATGAGCAGTTCTTC. Translating gives CASSRGTSANEQFF.

Details on this clone: The final CDR3 position lacks the conserved phenylalanine or tryptophan, pointing to a likely read error. The DNA is left out, because the CDR3 cannot be placed on it with certainty; the CDR3 is given as TCRdb lists it. This chain connects TRBV5-5 to TRBJ2-7; whether TRBD1, the table's D call, matches the DNA was not checked. The CDR3 is 13 amino acids long, termini counted. Germline assignment: CDR1 SGHKS and CDR2 YYEKEE (reference sequence). CDR3 residues: CASSPTPGQGSTS.